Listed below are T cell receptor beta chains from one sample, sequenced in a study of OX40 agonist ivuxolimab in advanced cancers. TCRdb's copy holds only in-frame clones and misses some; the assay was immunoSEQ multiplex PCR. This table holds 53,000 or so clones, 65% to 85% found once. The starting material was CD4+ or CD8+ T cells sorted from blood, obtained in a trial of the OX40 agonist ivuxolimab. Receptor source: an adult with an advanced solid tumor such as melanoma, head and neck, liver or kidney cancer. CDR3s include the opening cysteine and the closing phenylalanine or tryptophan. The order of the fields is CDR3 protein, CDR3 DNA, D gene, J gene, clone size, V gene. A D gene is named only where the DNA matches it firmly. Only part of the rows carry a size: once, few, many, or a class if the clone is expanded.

CASSLVGQGLNYGYTF,TGTGCCAGCAGCTTGGTGGGACAGGGGCTTAACTATGGCTACACCTTC,TRBD1,TRBJ1-2,.,TRBV5-6
CASSPSGGRAYEQYF,TGTGCCAGCTCCCCATCTGGAGGGAGGGCTTACGAGCAGTACTTC,TRBD2,TRBJ2-7,.,TRBV18
CASSLFQGQETQYF,TGTGCCAGCAGCTTATTCCAGGGGCAAGAGACCCAGTACTTC,.,TRBJ2-5,once,TRBV7-3
CASSQRLAGGLDTQYF,TGTGCCAGCAGCCAACGACTAGCGGGAGGGTTAGATACGCAGTATTTT,TRBD2,TRBJ2-3,once,TRBV5-4
CASSESRWTDYEQYF,TGTGCCAGCAGTGAGTCTAGATGGACAGACTACGAGCAGTACTTC,.,TRBJ2-7,.,TRBV6-1
CASSGQGDTQYF,TGTGCCAGCAGTGGTCAGGGGGATACGCAGTATTTT,.,TRBJ2-3,once,TRBV6-5
CASSPSGEPPDTQYF,TGTGCCAGCAGTCCCAGCGGGGAGCCCCCAGATACGCAGTATTTT,TRBD2,TRBJ2-3,.,TRBV6-1
CASSLQGTGANVLTF,TGTGCCAGTAGTCTCCAGGGAACTGGGGCCAACGTCCTGACTTTC,.,TRBJ2-6,once,TRBV19
CASSAWDRINTEAFF,TGTGCCAGCAGCGCCTGGGACAGAATCAACACTGAAGCTTTCTTT,TRBD1,TRBJ1-1,.,TRBV7-8
CASSLSGGRDTGELFF,TGCGCCAGCAGCTTAAGCGGTGGGAGAGACACCGGGGAGCTGTTTTTT,.,TRBJ2-2,.,TRBV5-1
CASSVTGPSYEQYF,TGTGCCAGCAGTGTCACAGGGCCATCCTACGAGCAGTACTTC,.,TRBJ2-7,.,TRBV11-2
CASRVGAGTGFTDTQYF,TGCGCCAGCAGGGTGGGGGCCGGGACAGGATTCACAGATACGCAGTATTTT,TRBD1,TRBJ2-3,.,TRBV5-1
CASSAGLGVSDTQYF,TGTGCCAGCAGTGCGGGACTAGGGGTTTCCGATACGCAGTATTTT,TRBD2,TRBJ2-3,.,TRBV5-4
CASSDREEKLFF,TGTGCCAGCTCGGACAGGGAAGAAAAACTGTTTTTT,TRBD1,TRBJ1-4,once,TRBV18
CASSPRWEGELFF,TGTGCCAGCAGCCCCAGGTGGGAGGGGGAGCTGTTTTTT,.,TRBJ2-2,.,TRBV2
CASTPLDRGGLAGRLEQYF,TGTGCCAGCACCCCACTGGACAGGGGAGGACTAGCGGGCCGGTTGGAGCAGTACTTC,TRBD2,TRBJ2-7,.,TRBV2
CASSLPGNTIYF,TGCGCCAGCAGCTTGCCGGGAAACACCATATATTTT,.,TRBJ1-3,.,TRBV5-1
CASSLVGTAHGYTF,TGTGCCAGCAGCTTGGTCGGGACCGCCCATGGCTACACCTTC,.,TRBJ1-2,.,TRBV5-4
CASSIGGAYEQYF,TGTGCCAGTAGTATAGGTGGGGCCTACGAGCAGTACTTC,.,TRBJ2-7,.,TRBV19
CASSIEDYTEAFF,TGTGCCAGTAGTATTGAGGACTACACTGAAGCTTTCTTT,.,TRBJ1-1,.,TRBV19
CASSRGGTSGSNTGELFF,TGCGCCAGCAGCCGAGGGGGGACTAGCGGGTCGAACACCGGGGAGCTGTTTTTT,TRBD2,TRBJ2-2,.,TRBV4-1
CASMRLLTQHF,TGCGCCAGCATGCGGCTTCTGACCCAGCATTTT,.,TRBJ1-5,.,TRBV23-1
CASSLRQGDFGAYNSPLHF,TGCGCCAGCAGCTTGAGGCAGGGTGATTTTGGCGCCTATAATTCACCCCTCCACTTT,.,TRBJ1-6,.,TRBV5-1
CSVGPGGVGVQYF,TGCAGCGTTGGCCCGGGAGGGGTTGGGGTGCAGTACTTC,TRBD2,TRBJ2-7,.,TRBV29-1
CATHRTFSGNTIYF,TGTGCCACCCACAGGACCTTCTCTGGAAACACCATATATTTT,.,TRBJ1-3,.,TRBV2
CASSAGTSLEQYF,TGTGCCAGCAGCGCTGGGACTTCCCTCGAGCAGTACTTC,.,TRBJ2-7,.,TRBV6-1
CSVVSAGVNEQYF,TGCAGCGTTGTATCTGCGGGAGTCAACGAGCAGTACTTC,TRBD2,TRBJ2-7,.,TRBV29-1
CASSQASGANVLTF,TGCGCCAGCAGCCAAGCGTCTGGGGCCAACGTCCTGACTTTC,.,TRBJ2-6,.,TRBV4-1
CASSLTGGRETQYF,TGTGCCAGCAGCCTTACAGGGGGCAGGGAGACCCAGTACTTC,TRBD1,TRBJ2-5,.,TRBV7-9
CASSDPGAAVYEQYF,TGTGCCAGCAGTGACCCCGGGGCAGCGGTATACGAGCAGTACTTC,.,TRBJ2-7,.,TRBV25-1
CASRSLGLSNQPQHF,TGTGCCAGTAGGAGTTTAGGGCTTAGCAATCAGCCCCAGCATTTT,.,TRBJ1-5,.,TRBV19
CASSTSGTPGNTIYF,TGCGCCAGCAGCACCAGCGGGACACCTGGAAACACCATATATTTT,.,TRBJ1-3,.,TRBV5-1
CATSRFSGGSTDTQYF,TGTGCCACCAGCAGATTCTCGGGGGGTAGCACAGATACGCAGTATTTT,TRBD2,TRBJ2-3,once,TRBV15
CASSVSGTGGEKLFF,TGTGCCAGCAGTGTTTCTGGGACAGGGGGTGAAAAACTGTTTTTT,TRBD1,TRBJ1-4,once,TRBV6-6
CASSPRQGADEKLFF,TGTGCCAGCTCCCCCAGACAGGGGGCGGATGAAAAACTGTTTTTT,TRBD1,TRBJ1-4,.,TRBV6-1
CASSFLFPGANVLTF,TGTGCCAGCAGTTTTTTATTTCCTGGGGCCAACGTCCTGACTTTC,.,TRBJ2-6,.,TRBV27
CASSLLGAQETQYF,TGTGCCAGCAGTTTGTTAGGGGCCCAAGAGACCCAGTACTTC,.,TRBJ2-5,.,TRBV6-6
CASSPRRGNTIYF,TGTGCCAGCAGCCCGAGGAGGGGAAACACCATATATTTT,.,TRBJ1-3,.,TRBV7-9
CASSYSSRYLGSYTF,TGTGCCAGCAGTTACTCTTCTAGATATCTCGGCAGCTACACCTTC,.,TRBJ1-2,.,TRBV6-5
CASSLGLAGLAFF,TGTGCCAGCAGTCTGGGACTAGCGGGACTAGCGTTCTTC,TRBD2,TRBJ2-1,.,TRBV6-6
CASSLAATNEKLFF,TGCGCCAGCAGCTTAGCGGCAACTAATGAAAAACTGTTTTTT,.,TRBJ1-4,few,TRBV5-1
CASSLERGTDTQYF,TGCGCCAGCAGCTTGGAGCGGGGCACAGATACGCAGTATTTT,.,TRBJ2-3,.,TRBV5-1
CASSSNRGRGPDTQYF,TGCGCCAGCAGCTCGAACAGGGGGCGAGGCCCAGATACGCAGTATTTT,TRBD1,TRBJ2-3,.,TRBV5-1